This T cell receptor beta chain is from a study of blood T cell repertoires in COVID-19. Study in general: Specimens from acute and convalescent COVID-19 originated in the United States, Italy and Spain.

TCRdb's table, derived via immunoSEQ multiplex PCR, lists solely in-frame clones and lacks some. The table includes approximately 110,000 clones, 69% detected once. Germline V gene lookup returns CDR1 SNHLY and CDR2 FYNNEI. The V gene end was trimmed by 8 bases and the J gene end by 2 bases; junction bases not matched to a gene: 9. The CDR3 loop spans 15 amino acids. The chain couples TRBV2 to TRBJ1-5; 7 bases map to TRBD1. This clonotype was obtained from a man older than 75 with acute or convalescent COVID-19. The sample comprised peripheral blood. CDR3 region: CASLQDRVGNQPQHF. CDR3 DNA: TGTGCCAGCCTACAAGACAGGGTTGGCAATCAGCCCCAGCATTTT.